A selection of T cell receptor beta chains follows, all from one sample in a study of patients and donors after allogeneic stem cell transplantation. TCRdb re-derived calls from the RT-PCR reads in MiXCR, one entry per CDR3 protein. The sample shows about 150,000 distinct CDR3 sequences, 30% to 45% of them seen only once. The sequencing sample was made of blood, either unsorted or a sorted T cell fraction (not recorded which). The receptors come from a human donor who was either an allogeneic HSCT recipient or a stem cell or donor lymphocyte infusion donor (not recorded which). It is not recorded whose cells these are; they may come from a transplant donor. The conserved cysteine and the conserved F or W are not part of the CDR3 here. The listing skips clone size in some rows; elsewhere it reads once, few, many or a size class.

J: TRBJ2-7
size: NA
V: TRBV10-3
CDR3: AISKGTASGSSYEQY

J: TRBJ1-2
size: NA
V: TRBV12-3/TRBV12-4
CDR3: ASSLSGEYGYT

J: TRBJ1-5
size: few
V: TRBV20-1
CDR3: SAPNRLSNQPQH

J: TRBJ1-1
size: few
V: TRBV20-1
CDR3: SALVRATEAF

J: TRBJ1-1
size: NA
V: TRBV7-8
CDR3: ASSKTEVNTEAF

J: TRBJ1-4
size: few
V: TRBV28
CDR3: ASSPTAATNEKLF

J: TRBJ2-3
size: NA
V: TRBV5-1
CDR3: ASSKGQSTDTQY

J: TRBJ1-2
size: few
V: TRBV6-5
CDR3: ASGSFPPYGYT

J: TRBJ1-2
size: few
V: TRBV12-3/TRBV12-4
CDR3: ASSLRQPNYGYT

J: TRBJ2-5
size: once
V: TRBV4-3
CDR3: ASSQDRQQETQY

J: TRBJ1-6
size: few
V: TRBV2
CDR3: ARRRTYNSPLH

J: TRBJ1-1
size: few
V: TRBV27
CDR3: ASGQHTEAF

J: TRBJ1-3
size: few
V: TRBV9
CDR3: ASSLRVGLGNTIY

J: TRBJ1-1
size: NA
V: TRBV20-1
CDR3: SARDLGGSVLNTEAF

J: TRBJ1-6
size: few
V: TRBV10-3
CDR3: AIKAGQGNSPLH

J: TRBJ2-2
size: NA
V: TRBV4-3
CDR3: ASSQGQGNTGELF

J: TRBJ1-2
size: NA
V: TRBV10-3
CDR3: AISASAGGDYGYT

J: TRBJ1-2
size: NA
V: TRBV5-1
CDR3: ASSFSSAYGYT

J: TRBJ2-6
size: NA
V: TRBV5-1
CDR3: ASSPSSGANVLT

J: TRBJ1-5
size: NA
V: TRBV20-1
CDR3: SAREGDQPQH

J: TRBJ2-2
size: few
V: TRBV24-1
CDR3: ATRQITGELF

J: TRBJ2-5
size: NA
V: TRBV7-6
CDR3: ASSFRTPSGTMQETQY

J: TRBJ2-1
size: NA
V: TRBV29-1
CDR3: SVAAHINNEQF

J: TRBJ2-7
size: NA
V: TRBV27
CDR3: ASSLRGVLYEQY

J: TRBJ1-2
size: few
V: TRBV12-3/TRBV12-4
CDR3: ASSKFKGQGQEGYT

J: TRBJ1-1
size: NA
V: TRBV5-6
CDR3: ASSLEQGGSRPEAF

J: TRBJ2-4
size: few
V: TRBV11-1
CDR3: ASIVGEGNIQY

J: TRBJ2-1
size: NA
V: TRBV12-3/TRBV12-4
CDR3: ASRPGLAVSSEQF

J: TRBJ2-7
size: NA
V: TRBV24-1
CDR3: ATSDPAQGYEQY

J: TRBJ2-7
size: NA
V: TRBV4-3
CDR3: ASSQRLGGGIEQY

J: TRBJ2-3
size: NA
V: TRBV29-1
CDR3: SVIVPRPRTDTQY

J: TRBJ2-2
size: NA
V: TRBV5-1
CDR3: ASSALLAGSDGELF

J: TRBJ1-3
size: NA
V: TRBV6-2/TRBV6-3
CDR3: ASSSRGTGATRSGNTIY

J: TRBJ2-1
size: NA
V: TRBV29-1
CDR3: SVDQGWEQF

J: TRBJ1-6
size: many
V: TRBV12-3/TRBV12-4
CDR3: ASSLGGGGNSPLH

J: TRBJ1-1
size: NA
V: TRBV20-1
CDR3: SAGGDTEAF

J: TRBJ1-1
size: NA
V: TRBV20-1
CDR3: SARGRGDTEAF

J: TRBJ2-3
size: NA
V: TRBV29-1
CDR3: SVVTGSTDTQY

J: TRBJ1-1
size: few
V: TRBV6-5
CDR3: ASSRTGFEAF

J: TRBJ1-4
size: few
V: TRBV9
CDR3: ASSSRDRGREKLF

J: TRBJ1-6
size: NA
V: TRBV11-2
CDR3: ASSASMGAGTYNSPLH

J: TRBJ1-2
size: many
V: TRBV5-5
CDR3: ASSLAASYGYT

J: TRBJ2-1
size: NA
V: TRBV28
CDR3: ASSAAGQGDNEQF

J: TRBJ2-3
size: NA
V: TRBV7-3
CDR3: ASRPPSTDTQY

J: TRBJ2-2
size: once
V: TRBV24-1
CDR3: ATTPGRPNTGELF

J: TRBJ1-4
size: NA
V: TRBV5-1
CDR3: ASSAVQATNEKLF

J: TRBJ2-7
size: NA
V: TRBV12-3/TRBV12-4
CDR3: ASSFKGPGEQY

J: TRBJ1-3
size: NA
V: TRBV12-3/TRBV12-4
CDR3: ASSRVRDRGLWSGNTIY

J: TRBJ2-1
size: NA
V: TRBV12-3/TRBV12-4
CDR3: ASSSPGQSYNEQF

J: TRBJ1-1
size: few
V: TRBV3-1
CDR3: ASSPRGADTEAF

J: TRBJ1-1
size: few
V: TRBV25-1
CDR3: ASSESLMNTEAF

J: TRBJ1-4
size: NA
V: TRBV15
CDR3: ATSSGSEKLF

J: TRBJ1-1
size: few
V: TRBV20-1
CDR3: SASYTEAF

J: TRBJ2-3
size: few
V: TRBV5-1
CDR3: ASSLGTGRTDTQY